This T cell receptor beta chain was recovered during a study of somatic mutations in cytotoxic T cells in rheumatoid arthritis. V was trimmed by 3 bases and J by 0 bases, leaving 9 bases between them. CDR1 SNHLY and CDR2 FYNNEI come from the germline V gene. CDR3 length equals 15 residues. TCRdb's copy holds only in-frame clones and misses some; the assay was immunoSEQ multiplex PCR. The sample yields more than 9,000 clones, about 67% seen once. This sequence originates from an adult with rheumatoid arthritis. This rearrangement joins TRBV2 to TRBJ1-3, with D unclear. Sequencing input: CD8+ T cells sorted from blood. CDR3 coding DNA: TGTGCCAGCAGTGATAGTTCTCGCTCTGGAAACACCATATATTTT. This encodes CASSDSSRSGNTIYF. The whole variable domain, filled in from reference TRBV2 and TRBJ1-3, reads EPEVTQTPSHQVTQMGQEVILRCVPISNHLYFYWYRQILGQKVEFLVSFYNNEISEKSEIFDDQFSVERPDGSNFTLKIRSTKLEDSAMYFCASSDSSRSGNTIYFGEGSWLTVV.